The sequence of this T cell receptor (beta chain) was determined in a study of blood T cell repertoires in COVID-19. Across the whole study: From T cells, B-cell-depleted T cells, or PBMCs came the material, which was cDNA or gDNA.

Those enrolled, adults aged about 18 to 89 years, came from around 25 US areas. As handled by the study authors: Amplified reference gene primers provided the basis for estimating nucleated cell counts. Repertoires were generated with immunoSEQ multiplex PCR, while TCRdb's copy carries only in-frame clones and drops some. V and J calls and clone size are given by that table; D and trimming were obtained from the DNA. The sample comprises roughly 190,000 clones, around 90% of which are singletons, and about 2.3% rests with the top ten. The clonotype was recovered from a woman aged 25-40 years who had recovered from COVID-19. Sequences were obtained from PBMCs or T cells enriched from blood (not recorded which).

CDR3 sequence: CASSPGQGYGYDEKLFF. The CDR3 DNA reads TGTGCCAGCTCACCCGGACAAGGGTATGGGTATGATGAAAAACTGTTTTTT. The chain carries TRBV18 and TRBJ1-4; perhaps TRBD1 as D (5 bases). V was clipped by 3 bases and J by 6 bases, with 20 bases between them. This CDR3 has 17 amino acids. CDR1 is KGHSH and CDR2 is LQKENI in the germline V gene.